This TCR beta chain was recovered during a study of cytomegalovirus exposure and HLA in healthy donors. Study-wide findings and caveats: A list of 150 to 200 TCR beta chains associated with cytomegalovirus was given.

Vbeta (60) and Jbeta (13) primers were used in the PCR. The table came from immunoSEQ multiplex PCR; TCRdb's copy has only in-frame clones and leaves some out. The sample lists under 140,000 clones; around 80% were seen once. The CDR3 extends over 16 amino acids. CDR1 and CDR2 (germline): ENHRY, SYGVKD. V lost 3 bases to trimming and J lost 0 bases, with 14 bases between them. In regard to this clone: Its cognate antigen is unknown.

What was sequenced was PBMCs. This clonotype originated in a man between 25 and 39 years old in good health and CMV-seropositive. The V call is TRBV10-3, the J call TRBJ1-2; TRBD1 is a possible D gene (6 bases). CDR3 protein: CAISETPGQPNYGYTF. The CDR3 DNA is TGTGCCATCAGTGAAACCCCTGGACAGCCTAACTATGGCTACACCTTC.